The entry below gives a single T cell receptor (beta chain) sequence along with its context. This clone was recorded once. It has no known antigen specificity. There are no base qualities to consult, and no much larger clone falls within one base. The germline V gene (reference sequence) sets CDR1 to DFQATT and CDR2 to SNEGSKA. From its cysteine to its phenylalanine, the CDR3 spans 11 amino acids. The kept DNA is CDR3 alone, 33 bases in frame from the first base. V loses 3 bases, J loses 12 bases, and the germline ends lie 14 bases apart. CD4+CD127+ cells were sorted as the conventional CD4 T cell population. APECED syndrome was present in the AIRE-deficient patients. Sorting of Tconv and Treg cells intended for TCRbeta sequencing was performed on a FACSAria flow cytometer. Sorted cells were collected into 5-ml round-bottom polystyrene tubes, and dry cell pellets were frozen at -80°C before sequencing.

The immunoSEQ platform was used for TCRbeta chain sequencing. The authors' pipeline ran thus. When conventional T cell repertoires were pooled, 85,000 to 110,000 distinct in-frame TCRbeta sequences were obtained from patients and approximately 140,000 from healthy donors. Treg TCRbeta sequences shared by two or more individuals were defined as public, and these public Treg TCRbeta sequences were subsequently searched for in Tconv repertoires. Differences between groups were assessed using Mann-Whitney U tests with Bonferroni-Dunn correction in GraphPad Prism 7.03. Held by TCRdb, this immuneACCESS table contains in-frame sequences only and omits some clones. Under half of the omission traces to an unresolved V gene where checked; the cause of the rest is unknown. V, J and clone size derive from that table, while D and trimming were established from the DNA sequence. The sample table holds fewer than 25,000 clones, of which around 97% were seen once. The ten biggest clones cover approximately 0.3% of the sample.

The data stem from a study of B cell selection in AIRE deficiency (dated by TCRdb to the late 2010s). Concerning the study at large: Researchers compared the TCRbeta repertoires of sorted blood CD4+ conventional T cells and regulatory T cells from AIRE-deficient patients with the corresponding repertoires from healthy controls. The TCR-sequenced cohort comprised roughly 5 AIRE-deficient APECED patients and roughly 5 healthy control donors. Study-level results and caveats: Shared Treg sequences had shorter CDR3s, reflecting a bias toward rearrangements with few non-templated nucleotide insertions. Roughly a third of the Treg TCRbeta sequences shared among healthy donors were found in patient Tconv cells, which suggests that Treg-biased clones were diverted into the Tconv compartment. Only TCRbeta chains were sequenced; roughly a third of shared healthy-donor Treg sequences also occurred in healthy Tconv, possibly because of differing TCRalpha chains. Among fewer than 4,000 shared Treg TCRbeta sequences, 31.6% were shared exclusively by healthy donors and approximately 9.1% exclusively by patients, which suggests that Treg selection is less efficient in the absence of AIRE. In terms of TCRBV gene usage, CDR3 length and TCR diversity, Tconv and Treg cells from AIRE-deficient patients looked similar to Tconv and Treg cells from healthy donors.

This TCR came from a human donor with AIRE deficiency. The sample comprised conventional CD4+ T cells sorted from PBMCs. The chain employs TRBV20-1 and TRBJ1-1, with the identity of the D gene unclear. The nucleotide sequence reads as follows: TGCAGTGCTAGCCCGGGATTAGGCACTTTCTTT. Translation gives CSASPGLGTFF.